The present entry profiles one TCR beta chain with its context. Looked up from germline, CDR1 is GTSNPN and CDR2 is SVGIG (reference sequence). This CDR3 has 13 amino acids. Trimming took 5 bases from V and 8 from J, leaving 18 bases between them. This specimen comes from a study of PD-L1 blockade in urothelial cancer. The sample's time point: peripheral blood 6 weeks after treatment start. TCRdb keeps only in-frame clones here, not all; method: immunoSEQ multiplex PCR. The sample carries 45,000 to 50,000 clones, around 80% recorded once. The sequences come from PBMCs, collected around atezolizumab (anti-PD-L1) treatment. The origin of this receptor is a man between 65 and 85 years old with urothelial cancer. The chain carries TRBV30 and TRBJ1-2, with D perhaps TRBD1 (5 bases). CDR3 nucleotides: TGTGCCTGGGATAACCTGGCAGGGCTCGGCTACACCTTC. The encoded protein is CAWDNLAGLGYTF.